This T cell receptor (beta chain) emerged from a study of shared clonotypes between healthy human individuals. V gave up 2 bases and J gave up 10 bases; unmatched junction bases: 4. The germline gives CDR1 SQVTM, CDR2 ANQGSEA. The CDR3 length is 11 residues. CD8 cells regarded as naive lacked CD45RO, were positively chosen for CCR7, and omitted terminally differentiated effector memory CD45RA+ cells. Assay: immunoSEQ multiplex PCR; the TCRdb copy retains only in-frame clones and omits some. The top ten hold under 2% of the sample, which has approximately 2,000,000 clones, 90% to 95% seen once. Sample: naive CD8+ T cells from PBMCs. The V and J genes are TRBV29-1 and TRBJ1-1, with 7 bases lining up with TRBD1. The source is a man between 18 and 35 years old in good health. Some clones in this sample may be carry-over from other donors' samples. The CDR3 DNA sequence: TGCAGCGTTGAACATAGGGGGCGAGCTTTCTTT. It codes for CSVEHRGRAFF.